One and the same sample provided the 15 T cell receptor beta chains below, sequenced in a study of blood T cell repertoires in COVID-19. Only in-frame clones appear in the TCRdb table, and some are missing; sequencing was by immunoSEQ multiplex PCR. This sample has some 150,000 clones, with about 85% found just once. Material: peripheral blood. The source is a human donor in a cohort sampled during active COVID-19.

The V and J genes are TRBV18 and TRBJ2-7; D is possibly TRBD2 (5 bases). Trimming took off 4 bases at V and 3 bases at J, with 16 bases between the two ends. The CDR3 spans 15 residues. CDR1 and CDR2 from the germline V gene are KGHSH and LQKENI. The CDR3 loop reads CASSQNPLVSYEQYF. The DNA of the CDR3 is TGTGCCAGCTCACAAAACCCACTAGTAAGCTACGAGCAGTACTTC.

The chain carries TRBV7-2 and TRBJ2-3; TRBD2 aligns across 7 bases. CDR1 is SGHTA, CDR2 FQGNSA, per germline. V gave up 2 bases and J gave up 4 bases; unmatched junction bases: 9. The CDR3 length is 16 residues. CDR3 in amino acids: CASSLWGSGSADTQYF. CDR3 in DNA: TGTGCCAGCAGCTTATGGGGTAGCGGGTCGGCAGATACGCAGTATTTT.

This clone has only a few counts. V is TRBV4-2 and J is TRBJ1-6, with 7 bases lining up with TRBD1. Germline V gene data show CDR1 as LGHNA and CDR2 as YNFKEQ. This CDR3 comprises 17 residues. J lost 2 bases, V lost 0 bases, and 4 bases had no gene match. The CDR3 DNA reads TGTGCCAGCAGCCAAGATGGGACAGAGACCTATAATTCACCCCTCCACTTT. It is translated as CASSQDGTETYNSPLHF.

The CDR3 loop is CSVVTNQETQYF. In DNA form, the CDR3 reads TGCAGCGTTGTTACTAATCAAGAGACCCAGTACTTC. The chain combines TRBV29-1 with TRBJ2-5, with no clear D. V was cut by 4 bases and J by 2 bases, with 8 bases left in between. This CDR3 comprises 12 residues. Germline CDR1 reads SQVTM; CDR2 reads ANQGSEA.

J is TRBJ1-2 and V is TRBV19, with D tentatively TRBD1 (6 bases). The ends were cut back, 3 bases at V and 5 bases at J, with 16 bases in the middle. The CDR3 covers 15 residues. Per germline, CDR1 LNHDA and CDR2 SQIVND (reference sequence). The CDR3 DNA is TGTGCCAGTAGTATCGTTCAGGGGCGCGGGTATGGCTACACCTTC. Encoded protein: CASSIVQGRGYGYTF. The variable domain in full, completed from reference TRBV19 and TRBJ1-2, reads DGGITQSPKYLFRKEGQNVTLSCEQNLNHDAMYWYRQDPGQGLRLIYYSQIVNDFQKGDIAEGYSVSREKKESFPLTVTSAQKNPTAFYLCASSIVQGRGYGYTFGSGTRLTVV.

The CDR3 loop is CASSRGAGSYEQYF. In DNA, the CDR3 is TGTGCCAGCAGTCGGGGGGCGGGCTCCTACGAGCAGTACTTC. V usage is TRBV19 and J usage is TRBJ2-7, with a weak D call TRBD2 (7 bases). In germline, CDR1 is LNHDA, CDR2 SQIVND (reference sequence). The CDR3 consists of 14 residues. The ends were cut back, 9 bases at V and 0 bases at J, with 15 bases in the middle.

V gene TRBV3-1 (or the pseudogene TRBV3-2) combines with J gene TRBJ1-2; 12 positions match TRBD1. With 2 bases clipped from V and 7 bases from J, the junction kept 8 bases outside the gene matches. The CDR3 has 16 residues. CDR1 LGHDT and CDR2 YNNKEL come from the germline V gene (reference sequence). CDR3 nucleotides: TGTGCCAGCAGCCAACTCTCCGGGACAGGGGGCTCTGGCTACACCTTC. Its translation is CASSQLSGTGGSGYTF.

In its sample, this clone was seen once. The V and J genes are TRBV27 and TRBJ1-6; D call uncertain. Trimming removed 5 bases from V and 7 bases from J, with 9 bases in between. The CDR3 consists of 13 residues. The germline CDR1 and CDR2 sequences are MNHEY and SMNVEV (reference sequence). This CDR3 is CASSPSRNSPLHF. The DNA of the CDR3 is TGTGCCAGCAGTCCGTCCCGGAATTCACCCCTCCACTTT.

This chain joins TRBV27 and TRBJ1-2; 11 positions match TRBD1. Germline V CDR1 and CDR2: MNHEY, SMNVEV (reference sequence). V was clipped by 8 bases and J by 7 bases; unmatched bases: 12. This CDR3 is built from 15 residues. The CDR3 protein is CASRPRTGGAGGYTF. CDR3 DNA: TGTGCCAGCCGACCGAGGACAGGGGGCGCGGGTGGCTACACCTTC.

The chain is built from TRBV19 and TRBJ1-6; 10 bases match TRBD1. V shed 4 bases, J shed 12 bases, and the junction held 15 bases outside the gene matches. There are 17 residues in the CDR3. CDR1 is LNHDA and CDR2 is SQIVND in the germline V gene (reference sequence). For the CDR3, the DNA is TGTGCCAGTAGTAAATGGACAGGGGGGGTCCTTAGCGGACCCCTCCACTTT. Translating it yields CASSKWTGGVLSGPLHF.

The chain couples TRBV5-1 to TRBJ2-7, with a weak D call TRBD2 (6 bases). CDR3 length equals 14 residues. Germline CDR1 and CDR2: SGHRS and YFSETQ. V lost 0 bases to trimming and J lost 3 bases, with 10 bases between them. The CDR3 sequence: CASSLGDSLYEQYF. CDR3 nucleotide sequence: TGCGCCAGCAGCTTGGGGGACTCCCTCTACGAGCAGTACTTC.

This chain uses TRBV28 with TRBJ1-1; D remains ambiguous. The germline V gene encodes CDR1 MDHEN and CDR2 SYDVKM. The CDR3 extends over 11 amino acids. The V and J ends lost 10 bases and 1 base respectively, with 7 bases between them. The CDR3 sequence: CAIQQNTEAFF. For the CDR3, the DNA is TGTGCCATACAGCAGAACACTGAAGCTTTCTTT.

V gene TRBV20-1 combines with J gene TRBJ2-1; maybe TRBD2 (5 bases). CDR1 is DFQATT and CDR2 is SNEGSKA in the germline V gene (reference sequence). The V gene lost 3 bases and the J gene lost 8 bases, with 8 bases spanning the gap. The CDR3 length is 11 residues. The CDR3, as DNA: TGCAGTGCTAGGGACTCGGATGAGCAGTTCTTC. Its protein product is CSARDSDEQFF.

This chain uses TRBV19 with TRBJ2-5; 7 bases are shared with TRBD1. The CDR3 runs 13 residues. V lost 5 bases, J lost 7 bases, and 7 bases stayed unmatched. Germline assignment: CDR1 LNHDA and CDR2 SQIVND (reference sequence). The CDR3 protein is CASSRRGPRTQYF. As DNA, the CDR3 is TGTGCCAGTAGTCGAAGGGGGCCACGGACCCAGTACTTC.

The rearrangement joins TRBV6-6 to TRBJ1-5, with TRBD1 as a possible D gene (6 bases). Germline loops: CDR1 MNHNY, CDR2 SVGAGI (reference sequence). The CDR3 extends over 15 amino acids. Trimming removed 1 base at V and 6 bases at J, with 13 bases between. The CDR3 loop reads CASSYYDRQGQPQHF. CDR3 DNA: TGTGCCAGCAGTTACTACGACAGGCAGGGTCAGCCCCAGCATTTT.